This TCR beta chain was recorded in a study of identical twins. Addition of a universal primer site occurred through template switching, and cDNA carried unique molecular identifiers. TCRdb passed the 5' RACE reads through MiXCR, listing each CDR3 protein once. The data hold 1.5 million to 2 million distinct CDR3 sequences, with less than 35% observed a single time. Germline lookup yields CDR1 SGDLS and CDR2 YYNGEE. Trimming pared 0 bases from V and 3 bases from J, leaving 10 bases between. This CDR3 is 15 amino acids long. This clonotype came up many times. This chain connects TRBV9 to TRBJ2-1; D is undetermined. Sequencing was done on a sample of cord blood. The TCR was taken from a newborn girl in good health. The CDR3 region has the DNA TGTGCCAGCAGCGTAGACAGCTTTAACTACAATGAGCAGTTCTTC. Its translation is CASSVDSFNYNEQFF. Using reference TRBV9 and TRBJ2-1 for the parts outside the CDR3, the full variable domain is DSGVTQTPKHLITATGQRVTLRCSPRSGDLSVYWYQQSLDQGLQFLIQYYNGEERAKGNILERFSAQQFPDLHSELNLSSLELGDSALYFCASSVDSFNYNEQFFGPGTRLTVL.